A single sample gave rise to the 28 T cell receptor beta chains below, sequenced in a study of PD-1 blockade in classical Hodgkin lymphoma. Some clones are missing from TCRdb's copy, which holds only in-frame ones; the method was immunoSEQ multiplex PCR. The sample holds 14,000 or so clones, roughly four fifths seen once. All trial patients relapsed after autologous stem cell transplantation. Source: peripheral blood mononuclear cells (PBMCs), taken at baseline. The receptors shown here come from a human donor with classical Hodgkin lymphoma.

In this sample, this clone turned up once. The chain couples TRBV7-2 to TRBJ2-3, with 7 bases lining up with TRBD2. Germline V gene lookup returns CDR1 SGHTA and CDR2 FQGNSA. The CDR3 is 15 residues long. Trimming at V came to 5 bases and at J to 3 bases, leaving 8 bases not matched to a gene. The CDR3 DNA follows: TGTGCCAGCAGCATTCAAGCGGGGTCTACAGATACGCAGTATTTT. It yields the protein CASSIQAGSTDTQYF.

CDR3 amino acids: CASSVDVPDTQYF. Written as DNA, the CDR3 is TGTGCCAGCAGCGTAGACGTCCCAGATACGCAGTATTTT. The chain recombines TRBV9 with TRBJ2-3; D call uncertain. The germline CDR1 and CDR2 sequences are SGDLS and YYNGEE. The CDR3 has 13 residues. Trimming left V 0 bases short and J 4 bases short, with 6 bases between.

The rearrangement joins TRBV4-1 to TRBJ2-2, with 8 positions matching TRBD1. Germline CDR1 reads MGHRA; CDR2 reads YSYEKL. The CDR3 sequence is 15 residues long. Trimming cost V 1 base and J 5 bases; bases outside gene matches: 3. CDR3 nucleotide sequence: TGCGCCAGCAGCCAAGCAGGGGGCCGGACCGGGGAGCTGTTTTTT. Amino acid sequence: CASSQAGGRTGELFF.

As to this clone: This likely came from a read error, as a far larger clone is one base away. Different DNA sequences within this sample yield the same CDR3. The chain recombines TRBV13 with TRBJ1-5; the D gene is possibly TRBD1 (5 bases). CDR1 and CDR2 from the germline V gene are PRHDT and FYEKMQ (reference sequence). This CDR3 spans 15 amino acids. The CDR3 nucleotides read TGCGCCAGCAGCGCGGGACCGGGAGGAGGGAAGCCCCAGCATTTT. Protein product: CASSAGPGGGKPQHF.

The chain couples TRBV5-1 to TRBJ1-6; D is unclear. Germline assignment: CDR1 SGHRS and CDR2 YFSETQ. This CDR3 contains 15 residues. With 1 base removed from V and 11 bases from J, the gap between germline ends came to 16 bases. The CDR3 here is CASSLIQLDGPPLHF. The CDR3 DNA sequence: TGCGCCAGCAGCTTGATCCAACTGGACGGCCCACCCCTCCACTTT.

The chain combines TRBV2 with TRBJ1-5; 10 nucleotides agree with TRBD1. Germline values: CDR1 SNHLY, CDR2 FYNNEI. The trim removed 6 bases at V and 7 bases at J, leaving 9 bases unmatched. This CDR3 comprises 15 residues. The CDR3 nucleotides read TGTGCCAGCAGGGTCGGGACAGGGGACGGACAGCCCCAGCATTTT. Encoded protein: CASRVGTGDGQPQHF.

This clone was recorded a few times. The J gene is TRBJ2-3, the V gene TRBV6-1; TRBD2 aligns across 12 bases. V lost 2 bases and J lost 4; bases outside the gene matches: 1. The CDR3 extends over 15 amino acids. Germline CDR1 and CDR2: MNHNS and SASEGT. This CDR3 is CASSELAGGPDTQYF. The CDR3 DNA is TGTGCCAGCAGTGAACTAGCGGGGGGGCCAGATACGCAGTATTTT.

The V call is TRBV29-1, the J call TRBJ2-7; possibly TRBD2 for D (5 bases). This CDR3 has 12 residues. Germline V CDR1 and CDR2: SQVTM, ANQGSEA. V was pared by 6 bases and J by 6 bases, with 15 bases between. CDR3 DNA sequence: TGCAGCGTCCGCCCCCGAGGGCTCGAGCAGTACTTC. This encodes CSVRPRGLEQYF.

This chain uses TRBV5-5 with TRBJ2-7; D gene unclear. This CDR3 comprises 13 residues. Trimming took 1 base from V and 6 from J, leaving 11 bases between them. Germline V gene sequence: CDR1 SGHKS, CDR2 YYEKEE (reference sequence). The CDR3 loop reads CASSLMRAGEQYF. DNA for the CDR3: TGTGCCAGCAGCTTGATGAGAGCCGGCGAGCAGTACTTC.

The rearrangement uses TRBV30 and TRBJ1-2, with D perhaps TRBD1 (6 bases). The germline CDR1 and CDR2 sequences are GTSNPN and SVGIG (reference sequence). V was pared by 7 bases and J by 4 bases, with 16 bases between. This CDR3 has 13 residues. The CDR3 region has the DNA TGTGCCTACTCCAGAGACAGGCCCTATGGCTACACCTTC. It specifies CAYSRDRPYGYTF.

This rearrangement joins TRBV7-3 to TRBJ2-1; D may be TRBD1 (5 bases). With 4 bases removed from V and 9 bases from J, the gap between germline ends came to 19 bases. The CDR3 covers 15 residues. The V gene's germline CDR1 is SGHTA and CDR2 FQGTGA. The CDR3 sequence is CASSSVQGLYGEQFF. DNA of the CDR3: TGTGCCAGCAGCTCCGTCCAGGGTTTGTATGGTGAGCAGTTCTTC.

The chain employs TRBV13 and TRBJ2-2; possible D gene TRBD2, 6 bases. CDR3 length: 15 residues. The ends were cut back, 5 bases at V and 3 bases at J, with 13 bases in the middle. CDR1 and CDR2 (germline): PRHDT, FYEKMQ (reference sequence). The CDR3 DNA is TGTGCCAGCAGCCGCGAGACGGGGGACACCGGGGAGCTGTTTTTT. This codes for CASSRETGDTGELFF.

The chain uses TRBV6-5 and TRBJ1-2; TRBD1 might be the D (5 bases). CDR1 and CDR2 (germline): MNHEY, SVGAGI. CDR3 length equals 15 residues. Trimming left V 3 bases short and J 4 bases short, with 15 bases between. CDR3 DNA sequence: TGTGCCAGCAGTTATGGGGCCGGCAGTAGCTATGGCTACACCTTC. Amino acid sequence: CASSYGAGSSYGYTF.

This clone was observed once. This chain links TRBV15 with TRBJ2-3, with D perhaps assigned TRBD1 or TRBD2 (5 bases each). The CDR3 sequence is 15 residues long. The V gene's germline CDR1 is LNHNV and CDR2 YYDKDF (reference sequence). Deletions cut 0 bases from V and 4 bases from J, with 11 bases between. The CDR3, as DNA: TGTGCCACCAGCAGAGATCCAGGGACCCCAGATACGCAGTATTTT. Its translation: CATSRDPGTPDTQYF.

This clone came up a few times. The rearrangement uses TRBV6-1 and TRBJ2-5; D is undetermined. Deletions cut 6 bases from V and 4 bases from J, with 15 bases between. Germline CDR1 MNHNS, CDR2 SASEGT. The CDR3 covers 14 residues. The CDR3 sequence is CASSSIEEVETQYF. CDR3 DNA sequence: TGTGCCAGCAGCTCCATAGAGGAAGTAGAGACCCAGTACTTC.

V usage is TRBV11-2 and J usage is TRBJ2-3; D uncertain. CDR1 is SGHAT, CDR2 FQNNGV, per germline. The V gene lost 0 bases and the J gene lost 4 bases, with 8 bases spanning the gap. The CDR3 length is 14 residues. Here the CDR3 reads CASSLDRWSDTQYF. CDR3 nucleotide sequence: TGTGCCAGCAGCTTAGATCGGTGGTCAGATACGCAGTATTTT.

V and J are TRBV6-5 and TRBJ1-1; D is perhaps TRBD1 (5 bases). CDR3 length: 13 residues. V was pared by 8 bases and J by 0 bases, with 10 bases between. Germline V gene lookup returns CDR1 MNHEY and CDR2 SVGAGI. CDR3 sequence: CASRQGLNTEAFF. In DNA, the CDR3 is TGTGCCAGCCGCCAGGGACTGAACACTGAAGCTTTCTTT.

The J gene is TRBJ2-5, the V gene TRBV6-5; D possibly corresponds to TRBD2 (5 bases). Germline V gives CDR1 MNHEY, CDR2 SVGAGI. Trimming took off 6 bases at V and 4 bases at J, with 15 bases between the two ends. The CDR3 has 14 residues. For the CDR3, the DNA is TGTGCCAGCAGAGCGGTTGCAGTGGGAGAGACCCAGTACTTC. Its translation: CASRAVAVGETQYF.

The chain carries TRBV19 and TRBJ2-3, with 7 bases fitting TRBD2. Germline V lookup: CDR1 LNHDA, CDR2 SQIVND (reference sequence). The CDR3 has 14 amino acids. The V and J ends lost 1 base and 4 bases, in that order; junction bases with no gene match: 2. This CDR3 reads CASSIGTSSDTQYF. The CDR3 bases are TGTGCCAGTAGTATAGGGACTAGTTCAGATACGCAGTATTTT.

This chain uses TRBV10-3 with TRBJ2-3, with TRBD2 matching 15 bases. V was clipped by 5 bases and J by 6 bases; unmatched bases: 6. This CDR3 has 16 residues. Germline CDR1 ENHRY, CDR2 SYGVKD. For the CDR3, the DNA is TGTGCCATCAGTACGGGACTAGCGGGGGGCTTGGATACGCAGTATTTT. This sequence encodes CAISTGLAGGLDTQYF.

The V gene is TRBV5-4, the J gene TRBJ2-7, with a tentative D call TRBD2 (5 bases). Germline V gives CDR1 SGHNT, CDR2 YYREEE (reference sequence). V shed 4 bases and J shed 0 bases, with 8 bases lying between them. This CDR3 has 13 amino acids. This chain's CDR3 is CASSQRSSYEQYF. CDR3 DNA: TGTGCCAGCAGCCAGCGGTCCTCCTACGAGCAGTACTTC. Complete variable domain (other parts from reference TRBV5-4 and TRBJ2-7): ETGVTQSPTHLIKTRGQQVTLRCSSQSGHNTVSWYQQALGQGPQFIFQYYREEENGRGNFPPRFSGLQFPNYSSELNVNALELDDSALYLCASSQRSSYEQYFGPGTRLTVT.

V is TRBV7-9 and J is TRBJ2-7; D call uncertain. Germline CDR1 SEHNR, CDR2 FQNEAQ (reference sequence). This CDR3 spans 12 amino acids. V was pared by 1 base and J by 4 bases, with 5 bases between. The CDR3 bases are TGTGCCAGCAGCTTAGACCTATACGAGCAGTACTTC. Translation: CASSLDLYEQYF.

The rearrangement joins TRBV12-5 to TRBJ2-1, with 13 nucleotides matching TRBD2. The CDR3 contains 16 residues. Germline-derived CDR1 and CDR2 are LGHNT and FRNRAP. Unmatched junction bases numbered 2, after V lost 1 base and J lost 5 bases. The CDR3, as DNA: TGTGCTAGTGGTTTGGCGGGACTAGCGGGGCACAATGAGCAGTTCTTC. Its protein is CASGLAGLAGHNEQFF.

V and J are TRBV9 and TRBJ1-1; TRBD1 matches at 9 bases. CDR1 is SGDLS and CDR2 is YYNGEE in the germline V gene. The J segment lost 1 base and the V segment lost 4 bases, leaving 5 bases of the junction unmatched. The CDR3 runs 15 residues. The CDR3 protein is CASSIMGQGNTEAFF. The CDR3 coding sequence is TGTGCCAGCAGCATCATGGGACAGGGGAACACTGAAGCTTTCTTT.

The V gene is TRBV2, the J gene TRBJ1-1; D is unresolved. V gave up 7 bases and J gave up 1 base, with 10 bases separating them. Germline-derived CDR1 and CDR2 are SNHLY and FYNNEI. CDR3 length: 13 amino acids. CDR3 coding DNA: TGTGCCAGCAATCTCAACAGGAACACTGAAGCTTTCTTT. This encodes CASNLNRNTEAFF. The complete variable domain, with remaining parts taken from reference TRBV2 and TRBJ1-1, reads EPEVTQTPSHQVTQMGQEVILRCVPISNHLYFYWYRQILGQKVEFLVSFYNNEISEKSEIFDDQFSVERPDGSNFTLKIRSTKLEDSAMYFCASNLNRNTEAFFGQGTRLTVV.

The J gene is TRBJ2-7, the V gene TRBV10-1; D is perhaps TRBD1 (5 bases). Trimming took off 5 bases at V and 0 bases at J, with 11 bases between the two ends. CDR3 size: 14 residues. The germline CDR1 and CDR2 sequences are WNHNN and SYGVQD (reference sequence). CDR3: CASSPLTASYEQYF. CDR3 coding DNA: TGCGCCAGCAGTCCGCTGACAGCCTCCTACGAGCAGTACTTC.

V is TRBV6-1 and J is TRBJ1-5; D is perhaps TRBD1 (6 bases). Germline V CDR1 and CDR2: MNHNS, SASEGT. This CDR3 has 19 amino acids. Deletions cut 4 bases from V and 7 bases from J, with 29 bases between. The DNA of the CDR3 is TGTGCCAGCAGTGGAAAAGCGTCAACAGGGTGGGGGATTAGGCAGCCCCAGCATTTT. It yields the protein CASSGKASTGWGIRQPQHF.

The chain links TRBV7-2 to TRBJ1-3; a possible D gene is TRBD1 (6 bases). The germline V gene has CDR1 SGHTA and CDR2 FQGNSA. This CDR3 is built from 15 residues. Trimming shortened V by 6 bases and J by 2 bases, and 14 bases separated the two germline ends. In nucleotides, the CDR3 is TGTGCCAGCAGTCTACAGGGTAGGGCTGGAAACACCATATATTTT. This encodes CASSLQGRAGNTIYF.